Each of the 9 T cell receptor beta chains below was sequenced from the same sample in a study of beta chain features in type 1 diabetes. Expressed TCRB transcripts were sequenced, since all the RNA that had been isolated was reverse transcribed. Assay used: immunoSEQ multiplex PCR; TCRdb lists only in-frame clones, some missing. The sample includes about 300,000 clones, around 7.3% seen only once; the top ten take under 1.3%. Sequences were obtained from central memory CD4+ T cells from blood. Every receptor here comes from a woman aged 18-35 years in good health.

The V and J genes are TRBV13 and TRBJ2-1, with D uncertain. Trimming left V 8 bases short and J 9 bases short, with 8 bases between. Germline V gives CDR1 PRHDT, CDR2 FYEKMQ (reference sequence). There are 10 residues in the CDR3. The CDR3 region is CASAVREQFF. In DNA, the CDR3 is TGTGCCAGCGCTGTCCGTGAGCAGTTCTTC.

The chain uses TRBV5-4 and TRBJ2-2, with D possibly being TRBD2 (6 bases). Trimming stripped 0 bases from V and 2 bases from J, with 8 bases between. Looked up from germline, CDR1 is SGHNT and CDR2 is YYREEE (reference sequence). The CDR3 totals 15 residues. Here the CDR3 DNA reads TGTGCCAGCAGCTTGGGCGGGATCAACACCGGGGAGCTGTTTTTT. Translated, it gives CASSLGGINTGELFF.

This chain uses TRBV13 with TRBJ2-1; no clear D gene. The CDR3 is made up of 14 amino acids. Trimming stripped 11 bases from V and 4 bases from J, with 18 bases between. Germline assignment: CDR1 PRHDT and CDR2 FYEKMQ (reference sequence). As DNA, the CDR3 is TGTGCCTCCTCACCGGCGTCCCGTTACAATGAGCAGTTCTTC. Its protein product is CASSPASRYNEQFF.

The table lists this clone with many counts. The chain employs TRBV19 and TRBJ1-1, with D perhaps matching TRBD1 (6 bases). The CDR3 is made up of 13 amino acids. Germline CDR1 LNHDA, CDR2 SQIVND (reference sequence). V gave up 4 bases and J gave up 10 bases, with 16 bases separating them. The CDR3 DNA follows: TGTGCCAGTAGTACACAGGGACCGCTGGGAGCTTTCTTT. Translating it yields CASSTQGPLGAFF.

The sample holds many counts of this clone. The chain couples TRBV5-8 to TRBJ1-2; D not resolved. CDR3 length equals 12 residues. The V gene's germline CDR1 is SGHTS and CDR2 YDEGEE. The ends were cut back, 2 bases at V and 8 bases at J, with 10 bases in the middle. The CDR3 nucleotides read TGTGCCAGCAGCTTCCCCGGGTGGGGCTACACCTTC. Protein: CASSFPGWGYTF.

The V call is TRBV5-5, the J call TRBJ2-2, with D possibly TRBD1 on 6 matching bases. Germline V gives CDR1 SGHKS, CDR2 YYEKEE (reference sequence). Trimming removed 0 bases from V and 3 bases from J, with 15 bases in between. The CDR3 length is 17 residues. CDR3 in amino acids: CASSLASAGAYTGELFF. CDR3 sequence (DNA): TGTGCCAGCAGCTTGGCCTCGGCAGGGGCTTACACCGGGGAGCTGTTTTTT.

The chain recombines TRBV6-1 with TRBJ2-5, with a tentative D call TRBD1 (6 bases). V dropped 2 bases and J dropped 5 bases, with 12 bases sitting between them. The CDR3 contains 14 residues. Germline V lookup: CDR1 MNHNS, CDR2 SASEGT. In DNA form, the CDR3 reads TGTGCCAGCAGTGAATCCCAGGGGTACGAGACCCAGTACTTC. Amino acids: CASSESQGYETQYF.

The chain combines TRBV7-6 with TRBJ2-7, with 10 bases lining up with TRBD1. The CDR3 contains 12 residues. Germline CDR1 reads SGHVS; CDR2 reads FNYEAQ. J gave up 9 bases and V 5 bases, and 4 bases lay outside the gene matches. CDR3 in amino acids: CASSGDRGGQYF. CDR3 in DNA: TGTGCCAGCAGCGGGGACAGGGGCGGGCAGTACTTC. The complete variable domain, with remaining parts taken from reference TRBV7-6 and TRBJ2-7, reads GAGVSQSPRYKVTKRGQDVALRCDPISGHVSLYWYRQALGQGPEFLTYFNYEAQQDKSGLPNDRFSAERPEGSISTLTIQRTEQRDSAMYRCASSGDRGGQYFGPGTRLTVT.

This chain's CDR3 is CASSQAQWYTF. Written as DNA, the CDR3 is TGCGCCAGCAGCCAAGCCCAGTGGTACACCTTC. The V and J genes are TRBV4-3 and TRBJ1-2, with D uncertain. Germline V gene data show CDR1 as LGHNA and CDR2 as YSLEER. V was pared by 1 base and J by 11 bases, with 8 bases between. The CDR3 consists of 11 residues.